The 29 T cell receptor beta chains presented below share a single source sample, sequenced in a study of tumor-infiltrating lymphocytes in primary liver carcinoma. RNA isolated from unsorted whole blood supplied the blood RNA, with germline DNA also extracted. Starting material of about 480 ng total RNA yielded TCR beta cDNA via a constant-region primer. Slightly modified ARM-PCR served as the procedure for the TCR beta libraries. These libraries came from three rounds of nested multiplex PCR. With TRBV1-TRBV30 forward primers and a C-beta reverse primer, the first two PCR rounds were run for 10 cycles each. MiXCR, applied by TCRdb to the multiplex PCR reads, yields one record per CDR3 protein. This table holds 250,000 to 350,000 distinct CDR3 sequences, 50% to 75% found once. The sequenced sample was peripheral blood. All receptors derive from a woman in her thirties with primary liver carcinoma and hepatitis B virus infection.

This clonotype showed up many times. This chain joins TRBV6-2 or TRBV6-3 and TRBJ1-2; 8 bases are shared with TRBD1. The CDR3 has 15 residues. Looked up from germline, CDR1 is MNHEY and CDR2 is SVGEGT. J was trimmed by 4 bases and V by 6 bases; bases with no gene match: 10. The CDR3 nucleotides are TGTGCCAGCAGCCTCGATGGACAGGGCCTCTATGGCTACACCTTC. It encodes CASSLDGQGLYGYTF.

As for this clonotype: An end of the junction differs from the germline gene, which may be a read error. The chain joins TRBV12-3 or TRBV12-4 to TRBJ1-5; weak D call: TRBD1 (6 bases). The CDR3 contains 14 residues. The CDR3 nucleotides read TGTGCCAGCAGTTTCAGGGGCAACAGACAGCCCCAGCACTTT. Encoded protein: CASSFRGNRQPQHF.

Note on this clonotype: Sequence at one end of the junction differs from germline and may be a read error. The V and J genes are TRBV11-2 and TRBJ2-5; TRBD1 aligns across 11 bases. Germline lookup yields CDR1 SGHAT and CDR2 FQNNGV. The CDR3 extends over 16 amino acids. Here the CDR3 DNA reads TGTGTCAGCACCGACTCTCGGACAGGGGGCGCAGAGACCCAGTACTTC. It translates to CVSTDSRTGGAETQYF.

This clonotype was seen repeatedly, ten times or more. The chain links TRBV6-5 to TRBJ2-6; D perhaps matches TRBD1 (6 bases). CDR1 is MNHEY, CDR2 SVGAGI, per germline. The CDR3 runs 16 residues. Trimming stripped 6 bases from V and 0 bases from J, with 12 bases between. The CDR3 DNA reads as TGTGCCAGCAGCCGGGACACCACCTCTGGGGCCAACGTCCTGACTTTC. This gives the protein CASSRDTTSGANVLTF.

A few counts support this clonotype. The chain employs TRBV28 and TRBJ2-4; no definite D call. Germline V lookup: CDR1 MDHEN, CDR2 SYDVKM. The CDR3 is made up of 13 amino acids. With 2 bases removed from V and 6 bases from J, the gap between germline ends came to 8 bases. The CDR3 DNA sequence: TGTGCCAGCAGTTTACCTGGGGTAAACATTCAGTACTTC. Its translation: CASSLPGVNIQYF.

Note on this clonotype: A much larger clone sits a single nucleotide away, making a read error possible. This chain joins TRBV12-3 or TRBV12-4 and TRBJ2-5; D unclear. The CDR3 consists of 15 residues. This CDR3 reads CASSLAGPAQVTQYF. The CDR3 DNA follows: TGTGCCAGCAGTTTAGCGGGTCCCGCCCAAGTGACCCAGTACTTC.

In regard to this clonotype: A much more abundant neighbour one base away suggests this may be a read error. The chain recombines TRBV12-3 or TRBV12-4 with TRBJ2-3; D could derive from TRBD1 or TRBD2 (6 bases each). The CDR3 extends over 14 amino acids. Trimming removed 7 bases from V and 4 bases from J, with 15 bases in between. As DNA, the CDR3 is TGTGCCAGCAATCCGACTGGGGGGCCAGATACGCAGTATTTT. As protein: CASNPTGGPDTQYF.

This clonotype was observed at least ten times. The V gene is TRBV10-3, the J gene TRBJ2-5; D possibly corresponds to TRBD1 (5 bases). V was pared by 6 bases and J by 2 bases, with 10 bases between. Germline V gene data show CDR1 as ENHRY and CDR2 as SYGVKD. CDR3 length: 13 residues. CDR3 DNA: TGTGCCATCAGCCGACAGAAACAAGAGACCCAGTACTTC. This sequence encodes CAISRQKQETQYF.

This clonotype was recorded many times. The rearrangement links TRBV7-8 to TRBJ1-6; D not certain. The CDR3 is made up of 14 amino acids. Trimming removed 0 bases from V and 12 bases from J, with 12 bases in between. Germline CDR1 and CDR2: SGHVS and FQNEAQ. The CDR3 loop is CASSLAGSVGPLHF. The CDR3 coding sequence is TGTGCCAGCAGCTTAGCCGGGAGTGTGGGACCCCTCCACTTT.

This clonotype has a single count. The rearrangement joins TRBV12-3 or TRBV12-4 to TRBJ2-3; TRBD2 matches 10 bases. The CDR3 has 19 residues. The J segment lost 5 bases and the V segment lost 1 base, leaving 15 bases of the junction unmatched. CDR3 sequence reads: CASSLVGLAIREGIDTQYF. CDR3 coding DNA: TGTGCCAGCAGTTTAGTGGGACTAGCGATACGGGAGGGCATAGATACGCAGTATTTT.

The chain employs TRBV4-1 and TRBJ2-7; tentative D call: TRBD2 (6 bases). The length of the CDR3 is 13 residues. V shed 1 base and J shed 6 bases, with 10 bases lying between them. The germline V gene encodes CDR1 MGHRA and CDR2 YSYEKL. The CDR3 spells CASSQAGGGEQYF. Written as DNA, the CDR3 is TGCGCCAGCAGCCAAGCTGGGGGAGGCGAGCAGTACTTC.

Concerning this clonotype itself: At one of its ends the junction is not consistent with the germline gene, which may arise from a read error. The V and J genes are TRBV11-2 and TRBJ1-1; no clear D. Germline lookup yields CDR1 SGHAT and CDR2 FQNNGV. CDR3 length equals 13 residues. The CDR3, as DNA: TGTGCCAGCTGCTTAATAGTCCGAACGGTAGCTCTCTTT. Encoded protein: CASCLIVRTVALF.

In this sample, this clonotype turned up many times. The chain links TRBV29-1 to TRBJ1-5, with 10 bases lining up with TRBD1. CDR1 and CDR2 (germline): SQVTM, ANQGSEA. This CDR3 comprises 12 residues. The junction had 2 bases not matched to a gene; V was cut back by 7 bases and J by 5 bases. The DNA of the CDR3 is TGCAGCGCAGGGACAGGGGATCAGCCCCAGCATTTT. Translation gives CSAGTGDQPQHF.

Points on this clonotype: One junction end disagrees with the germline gene, perhaps due to a read error. V usage is TRBV5-1 and J usage is TRBJ1-2, with D uncertain. CDR1 is SGHRS, CDR2 YFSETQ, per germline. CDR3 length: 14 residues. The CDR3 is CASSLGLSVGGHTF. CDR3 in DNA: TGCGCCAGCAGCTTGGGTCTAAGCGTCGGTGGCCACACCTTC.

As concerns this clonotype: At one boundary the junction diverges from the germline segment, which might be a read error. This chain connects TRBV14 to TRBJ2-1, with D perhaps given as TRBD1 or TRBD2 (5 bases each). The germline CDR1 and CDR2 sequences are SGHDN and FVKESK. CDR3 length: 14 residues. The chain's CDR3 is CASSQGVSNNEQFF. The CDR3 DNA reads as TGTGCCAGCAGCCAGGGGGTCTCCAACAATGAGCAGTTCTTC.

Notes on this clonotype: Given a much more abundant clone one base away, this may be a read error. This chain links TRBV6-6 with TRBJ2-2; D is uncertain. This CDR3 has 14 amino acids. Between the trimmed V and J ends, which lost 10 bases and 7 bases, there was a span of 19 bases. CDR1 and CDR2 (germline): MNHNY, SVGAGI (reference sequence). The CDR3 DNA follows: TGTGCCACCACCCCTCTTGGTGGGGTCGGGGAGCTGTTTTTT. The encoded protein is CATTPLGGVGELFF.

This clonotype was seen many times. V and J are TRBV12-3 or TRBV12-4 and TRBJ2-3; TRBD2 aligns across 7 bases. There are 16 residues in the CDR3. V lost 4 bases to trimming and J lost 4 bases; unmatched junction nucleotides: 11. The CDR3 DNA sequence: TGTGCCAGCAGTTCTTCTCGGCGGGAGTTCGCAGATACGCAGTATTTT. It encodes CASSSSRREFADTQYF.

This chain's CDR3 is CASRMAGPETQYF. Here the CDR3 DNA reads TGTGCCAGCAGAATGGCGGGACCAGAGACCCAGTACTTC. The chain employs TRBV6-1 and TRBJ2-5; weak D call: TRBD2 (6 bases). The CDR3 covers 13 residues. V was clipped by 6 bases and J by 4 bases, with 12 bases between them. Germline V gene sequence: CDR1 MNHNS, CDR2 SASEGT.

The rearrangement uses TRBV6-5 and TRBJ1-2, with TRBD1 as a possible D gene (6 bases). The CDR3 loop spans 14 amino acids. Germline V gene lookup returns CDR1 MNHEY and CDR2 SVGAGI. Trimming stripped 5 bases from V and 3 bases from J, with 13 bases between. In DNA form, the CDR3 reads TGTGCCAGCAGTGTGGACAGCAATTACTATGGCTACACCTTC. Residues: CASSVDSNYYGYTF.

Note on this clonotype: The junction departs from germline at one end; a sequencing error may be responsible. V and J are TRBV29-1 and TRBJ1-2, with D tentatively TRBD1 (5 bases). Germline assignment: CDR1 SQVTM and CDR2 ANQGSEA. CDR3 length: 13 residues. The CDR3, as DNA: TGCAGCATTGATAAGGACACGTCCTATGGTTACACCTTC. Its translation: CSIDKDTSYGYTF.

This clonotype appeared a few times. The CDR3 spells CASSLFRGHNSPLHF. The CDR3 DNA reads as TGTGCCAGCAGCCTTTTCAGGGGTCATAATTCACCCCTCCACTTT. The chain joins TRBV6-5 to TRBJ1-6, with D tentatively TRBD1 (6 bases). V gave up 6 bases and J gave up 5 bases, with 14 bases separating them. CDR3 length: 15 residues. Germline V gives CDR1 MNHEY, CDR2 SVGAGI.

The chain couples TRBV6-5 to TRBJ1-3; 7 bases line up with TRBD1. Trimming removed 6 bases from V and 0 bases from J; junction bases left unmatched: 5. CDR3 length: 15 amino acids. Germline-derived CDR1 and CDR2 are MNHEY and SVGAGI. This CDR3 is CASRKQGNSGNTIYF. CDR3 DNA sequence: TGTGCCAGCAGAAAACAGGGGAACTCTGGAAACACCATATATTTT.

With respect to this clonotype: Since a much larger clone is just one base distant, this may be a read error. V is TRBV29-1 and J is TRBJ2-3, with a weak D call TRBD2 (7 bases). The CDR3 extends over 13 amino acids. Germline loops: CDR1 SQVTM, CDR2 ANQGSEA. CDR3 sequence: CSAGGGSIDTQYF. The CDR3 DNA follows: TGCAGCGCTGGGGGCGGGAGCATAGATACGCAGTATTTT.

The chain is built from TRBV5-5 and TRBJ2-4; tentatively, D is TRBD1 (5 bases). Trimming stripped 0 bases from V and 0 bases from J, with 13 bases between. Germline V gene lookup returns CDR1 SGHKS and CDR2 YYEKEE (reference sequence). This CDR3 has 17 residues. In DNA, the CDR3 is TGTGCCAGCAGCTTGGGGGTGGGGCCGCTAGCCAAAAACATTCAGTACTTC. Encoded protein: CASSLGVGPLAKNIQYF.

This clonotype has a handful of counts. The junction shows a germline mismatch at one end, possibly a read error. This sequence joins TRBV6-4 and TRBJ2-2; tentatively, D is TRBD2 (5 bases). The CDR3 sequence is 15 residues long. CDR1 is MRHNA and CDR2 is SNTAGT in the germline V gene. This CDR3 is CASSTGPTHTGELFF. As DNA, the CDR3 is TGTGCCAGCAGTACCGGGCCAACACATACCGGGGAGCTATTTTTT.

As for this clonotype: One junction end does not reproduce the germline sequence, and a read error may be involved. The genes are TRBV6-5 and TRBJ2-2; 8 nucleotides agree with TRBD1. The CDR3 consists of 17 residues. Germline V gene lookup returns CDR1 MNHEY and CDR2 SVGAGI. Written as DNA, the CDR3 is TGTACCAGCAGTTACTCTGCACAGGGGGATTACACCCGGGAGCTGTTTTTT. It codes for CTSSYSAQGDYTRELFF.

This clonotype was seen at least ten times. V usage is TRBV6-1 and J usage is TRBJ1-1, with D possibly being TRBD1 (5 bases). With 0 bases removed from V and 6 bases from J, the gap between germline ends came to 14 bases. CDR1 is MNHNS, CDR2 SASEGT, per germline. CDR3 length equals 15 residues. The CDR3 coding sequence is TGTGCCAGCAGTGAAGCTAGGGGCCCAAACGCTGAAGCTTTCTTT. Translated, it gives CASSEARGPNAEAFF.

In its sample, this clonotype was seen a few times. This could be a read error, since a much larger clone is one nucleotide away. The chain joins TRBV11-2 to TRBJ2-7; TRBD2 agrees at 7 bases. This CDR3 region has 12 residues. The germline CDR1 and CDR2 sequences are SGHAT and FQNNGV. Trimming at V came to 8 bases and at J to 2 bases, leaving 3 bases not matched to a gene. The CDR3 reads CASRGLAYEQYF. For the CDR3, the DNA is TGTGCCAGCCGAGGACTAGCCTACGAGCAGTACTTC.

The gene calls are TRBV28 and TRBJ2-5, with unresolved D. CDR3 length: 12 residues. Germline V lookup: CDR1 MDHEN, CDR2 SYDVKM. V was shortened by 5 bases and J by 11 bases, with 15 bases between the two germline ends. The CDR3 nucleotides read TGTGCCAGCAGTCCCGGACCAGACAAACAGTACTTC. Residues: CASSPGPDKQYF.